A selection of T cell receptor beta chains follows, all from one sample in a study of blood T cell repertoires in COVID-19. Libraries were prepared by immunoSEQ multiplex PCR; TCRdb keeps only in-frame clonotypes and omits some of them. The sample lists around 250,000 clones, 70% to 90% seen once, with 1.9% in the top ten. The sample comprised PBMCs or T cells enriched from blood (not recorded which). The receptors were gathered from a woman aged 45-65 years who had recovered from COVID-19. CDR3s include the opening cysteine and the closing phenylalanine or tryptophan. The order of the fields is clone size, J gene, D gene, V gene, CDR3 protein, CDR3 DNA. A D gene is named only where the DNA matches it firmly. Some rows mark clone size as missing; the rest say once, few, many or name a class of expanded clone.

NA TRBJ1-4 TRBD1 TRBV2 CASISDRAIEKLFF TGTGCCAGCATCTCAGACAGGGCGATAGAAAAACTGTTTTTT
NA TRBJ1-2 NA TRBV27 CASSPSGTNYGYTF TGTGCCAGCAGTCCTTCAGGGACTAACTATGGCTACACCTTC
NA TRBJ2-1 TRBD2 TRBV4-2 CASSQPSGSTNNEQFF TGTGCCAGCAGCCAACCTAGCGGGAGTACTAACAATGAGCAGTTCTTC
once TRBJ2-7 TRBD2 TRBV5-1 CASSAGGPEQYF TGCGCCAGCAGCGCGGGGGGGCCAGAGCAGTACTTC
NA TRBJ2-3 TRBD1 TRBV18 CASSRDRGATQYF TGTGCCAGCTCAAGGGACAGGGGGGCTACGCAGTATTTT
once TRBJ2-5 NA TRBV30 CAFGETQYF TGTGCCTTCGGGGAGACCCAGTACTTC
NA TRBJ2-7 NA TRBV11-2 CASSLDPGWEQYF TGTGCCAGCAGCTTAGATCCGGGTTGGGAGCAGTACTTC
NA TRBJ2-2 NA TRBV6-6 CASSYAALVNTGELFF TGTGCCAGCAGTTACGCGGCCTTGGTGAACACCGGGGAGCTGTTTTTT
NA TRBJ2-1 NA TRBV28 CASSPGSRVANEQFF TGTGCCAGCAGCCCCGGGTCTCGGGTTGCCAATGAGCAGTTCTTC
NA TRBJ2-1 NA TRBV3-1/TRBV3-2 CASSQAGYNEQFF TGTGCCAGCAGCCAAGCCGGGTACAATGAGCAGTTCTTC
NA TRBJ2-7 TRBD1 TRBV19 CASSPQTGSYEQYF TGTGCCAGTAGTCCACAGACAGGGTCCTACGAGCAGTACTTC
NA TRBJ1-4 TRBD1 TRBV30 CAWSSGGGNEKLFF TGTGCCTGGAGTAGTGGAGGGGGCAATGAAAAACTGTTTTTT
NA TRBJ2-3 NA TRBV5-1 CASSSGGQSSDTQYF TGCGCCAGCAGCTCTGGCGGACAGTCTTCAGATACGCAGTATTTT
NA TRBJ1-3 TRBD1 TRBV10-3 CAISFTGEGNTIYF TGTGCCATCAGCTTTACAGGGGAAGGAAACACCATATATTTT
NA TRBJ1-2 TRBD1 TRBV19 CASSEFGGQTNYGYTF TGTGCCAGTAGCGAATTTGGGGGACAGACAAACTATGGCTACACCTTC
NA TRBJ2-7 NA TRBV30 CAWSVKLGGEQYF TGTGCCTGGAGTGTGAAGTTGGGGGGCGAGCAGTACTTC
once TRBJ2-4 TRBD1 TRBV24-1 CATSDTGARNIQYF TGTGCCACCAGTGACACAGGGGCTAGAAACATTCAGTACTTC
NA TRBJ2-1 TRBD2 TRBV20-1 CSASSASGALSYNEQFF TGCAGTGCTAGTTCCGCTAGCGGAGCGCTCTCCTACAATGAGCAGTTCTTC
NA TRBJ2-2 TRBD2 TRBV6-5 CASSPLAGNTGELFF TGTGCCAGCTCTCCACTAGCGGGGAACACCGGGGAGCTGTTTTTT
NA TRBJ2-1 TRBD2 TRBV5-1 CASSLGWSGRAREQFF TGCGCCAGCAGCTTGGGGTGGAGCGGGAGGGCAAGGGAGCAGTTCTTC
NA TRBJ1-2 TRBD1 TRBV7-9 CASSPAGTGNYGYTF TGTGCCAGCAGCCCGGCCGGGACAGGGAACTATGGCTACACCTTC
NA TRBJ2-7 TRBD2 TRBV5-4 CASSSVGLAGYEQYF TGTGCCAGCAGCTCGGTGGGACTAGCGGGGTACGAGCAGTACTTC
NA TRBJ2-3 TRBD2 TRBV4-1 CASSQRDRLAGGPGTDTQYF TGCGCCAGCAGCCAAAGGGACAGACTAGCGGGAGGGCCGGGCACAGATACGCAGTATTTT
NA TRBJ1-3 NA TRBV7-2 CASSLAQGNGNTIYF TGTGCCAGCAGCTTAGCTCAGGGGAACGGAAACACCATATATTTT
NA TRBJ2-1 NA TRBV5-4 CASSEGTASSYNEQFF TGTGCCAGCAGCGAAGGGACTGCCAGCTCCTACAATGAGCAGTTCTTC
NA TRBJ1-6 TRBD1 TRBV27 CASSTGQGAFSPLHF TGTGCCAGCAGTACAGGACAGGGGGCCTTTTCACCCCTCCACTTT
NA TRBJ1-5 NA TRBV28 CASSFSGVYSNQPQHF TGTGCCAGCAGTTTTTCGGGGGTCTATAGCAATCAGCCCCAGCATTTT
NA TRBJ1-5 NA TRBV12-3/TRBV12-4 CASSQSGNQPQHF TGTGCCAGCTCTCAAAGCGGAAATCAGCCCCAGCATTTT
NA TRBJ2-4 TRBD2 TRBV11-2 CASSPLLSAGGPPKNIQYF TGTGCCAGCAGCCCACTACTTAGTGCGGGAGGGCCACCCAAAAACATTCAGTACTTC
few TRBJ1-5 NA TRBV25-1 CASSRGAGQPQHF TGTGCCAGCAGCCGGGGGGCCGGTCAGCCCCAGCATTTT
few TRBJ1-5 NA TRBV19 CASNQARASNQPQHF TGTGCCAGCAACCAGGCCAGGGCAAGCAATCAGCCCCAGCATTTT
NA TRBJ1-4 TRBD1 TRBV7-9 CASSPRQGLGVEKLFF TGTGCCAGCAGCCCGAGACAGGGCCTAGGAGTTGAAAAACTGTTTTTT
NA TRBJ1-6 TRBD1 TRBV2 CASNYRQGTSYNSPLHF TGTGCCAGCAACTACCGACAGGGGACTTCCTATAATTCACCCCTCCACTTT
NA TRBJ1-3 NA TRBV7-2 CATARDSGNTIYF TGTGCCACCGCCAGGGACTCTGGAAACACCATATATTTT
NA TRBJ2-7 TRBD1 TRBV5-1 CASSWDRSYEQYF TGCGCCAGCAGCTGGGACAGGAGCTACGAGCAGTACTTC
NA TRBJ2-3 NA TRBV3-1/TRBV3-2 CASSQVVGGPTDTQYF TGTGCCAGCAGCCAAGTGGTGGGAGGTCCCACAGATACGCAGTATTTT
NA TRBJ2-3 NA TRBV24-1 CATSDERTDTQYF TGTGCCACCAGTGATGAGCGGACAGATACGCAGTATTTT
NA TRBJ1-5 TRBD1 TRBV18 CASSLQGARQPQHF TGTGCCAGCTCACTTCAGGGGGCAAGGCAGCCCCAGCATTTT
NA TRBJ2-3 TRBD2 TRBV5-8 CASSPRTSGFTDTQYF TGTGCCAGCAGCCCCCGGACTAGCGGTTTCACAGATACGCAGTATTTT
once TRBJ2-3 TRBD2 TRBV9 CASSVSPAGADTQYF TGTGCCAGCAGCGTAAGCCCAGCGGGGGCCGATACGCAGTATTTT
NA TRBJ2-7 NA TRBV5-8 CASSRTPSYEQYF TGTGCCAGCAGCCGGACTCCCTCCTACGAGCAGTACTTC
NA TRBJ2-2 NA TRBV11-2 CASSSDTNSGELFF TGTGCCAGCAGCTCGGACACTAACTCCGGGGAGCTGTTTTTT
NA TRBJ2-1 TRBD1 TRBV28 CASSSGTGVGNEQFF TGTGCCAGCAGTTCAGGGACAGGGGTCGGCAATGAGCAGTTCTTC
NA TRBJ2-1 TRBD1 TRBV2 CASSEDREVWDRSSYNEQFF TGTGCCAGCAGTGAGGATCGTGAGGTATGGGACAGGAGCTCCTACAATGAGCAGTTCTTC
once TRBJ2-5 NA TRBV6-5 CASSYRQGSGETQYF TGTGCCAGCAGTTACCGGCAGGGTTCGGGAGAGACCCAGTACTTC
NA TRBJ2-2 NA TRBV25-1 CASSVTAGELFF TGTGCCAGCAGTGTCACAGCCGGGGAGCTGTTTTTT
NA TRBJ1-4 NA TRBV28 CASRAREKLFF TGTGCCAGCAGAGCAAGAGAAAAACTGTTTTTT
once TRBJ2-7 TRBD2 TRBV6-5 CASSTRGAGVHEQYF TGTGCCAGCAGTACCCGAGGAGCGGGAGTTCACGAGCAGTACTTC